Listed below are T cell receptor beta chains from one sample, sequenced in a study of early T cells in non-severe SARS-CoV-2 infection. TCRdb recomputed calls from the 5' RACE reads with MiXCR, one row per CDR3 protein. In the table there are about 44,000 distinct CDR3 sequences, roughly 6.1% of which are singletons. Sequenced material: whole blood, taken at baseline. Source of these receptors: an adult who was a healthcare worker with PCR-confirmed SARS-CoV-2 infection or an uninfected control (not recorded which). CDR3s include the opening cysteine and the closing phenylalanine or tryptophan. Each record gives: clone size, J gene, D gene, V gene, CDR3 protein, CDR3 DNA. The D gene is left open where the match is weak. Size tells how often a clone was seen (once, few, many) or the class of an expanded clone, and some rows leave it out.

abundance: -
j_gene: TRBJ2-2
d_gene: -
v_gene: TRBV3-1
CDR3aa: CASSPYGLEKNTGELFF
CDR3nt: TGTGCCAGCAGCCCATACGGACTGGAGAAGAACACCGGGGAGCTGTTTTTT

abundance: few
j_gene: TRBJ2-1
d_gene: -
v_gene: TRBV12-3/TRBV12-4
CDR3aa: CASSFFGAEQFF
CDR3nt: TGTGCCAGCAGTTTTTTTGGGGCTGAGCAGTTCTTC

abundance: many
j_gene: TRBJ1-1
d_gene: -
v_gene: TRBV2
CDR3aa: CASSLLAEAFF
CDR3nt: TGTGCCAGCAGTCTTTTGGCTGAAGCTTTCTTT

abundance: many
j_gene: TRBJ2-3
d_gene: -
v_gene: TRBV28
CDR3aa: CASRPLGTDTQYF
CDR3nt: TGTGCCTCCAGACCCCTAGGCACAGATACGCAGTATTTT

abundance: many
j_gene: TRBJ2-7
d_gene: -
v_gene: TRBV20-1
CDR3aa: CSARGREFYEQYF
CDR3nt: TGCAGTGCTAGGGGCAGGGAATTTTACGAGCAGTACTTC

abundance: few
j_gene: TRBJ1-1
d_gene: -
v_gene: TRBV5-1
CDR3aa: CASSPVTVNTEAFF
CDR3nt: TGCGCCAGCAGCCCGGTTACAGTGAACACTGAAGCTTTCTTT

abundance: many
j_gene: TRBJ1-2
d_gene: -
v_gene: TRBV2
CDR3aa: CASSEGPRGYTF
CDR3nt: TGTGCCAGCAGTGAGGGCCCCCGGGGCTACACCTTC

abundance: many
j_gene: TRBJ2-7
d_gene: -
v_gene: TRBV19
CDR3aa: CASSATPVYYEQYF
CDR3nt: TGTGCCAGTAGTGCCACACCGGTCTACTACGAACAGTACTTC

abundance: many
j_gene: TRBJ1-4
d_gene: -
v_gene: TRBV7-9
CDR3aa: CASSLGSPDEKLFF
CDR3nt: TGTGCCAGCAGCTTGGGTAGTCCGGATGAAAAACTGTTTTTT

abundance: many
j_gene: TRBJ2-2
d_gene: -
v_gene: TRBV13
CDR3aa: CASSLDTGRLYTGELFF
CDR3nt: TGTGCCAGCAGCTTAGACACCGGCAGACTGTACACCGGGGAGCTGTTTTTT

abundance: -
j_gene: TRBJ1-2
d_gene: TRBD1
v_gene: TRBV20-1
CDR3aa: CSARSAQGARGYTF
CDR3nt: TGCAGTGCTAGATCAGCCCAGGGGGCGCGAGGCTACACCTTC

abundance: many
j_gene: TRBJ1-2
d_gene: -
v_gene: TRBV6-6
CDR3aa: CASFLAKYGYTF
CDR3nt: TGTGCCAGCTTTCTCGCAAAATATGGCTACACCTTC

abundance: many
j_gene: TRBJ1-2
d_gene: TRBD1
v_gene: TRBV20-1
CDR3aa: CSARVGLPGQGIYGYTF
CDR3nt: TGCAGTGCTAGAGTAGGGCTTCCGGGACAGGGGATCTATGGCTACACCTTC

abundance: many
j_gene: TRBJ2-1
d_gene: -
v_gene: TRBV30
CDR3aa: CAWSLLRGSSYNEQFF
CDR3nt: TGTGCCTGGAGCCTCCTCCGGGGGAGCTCCTACAATGAGCAGTTCTTC

abundance: few
j_gene: TRBJ2-2
d_gene: -
v_gene: TRBV7-3
CDR3aa: CASTSSGGGNGELFF
CDR3nt: TGTGCCAGCACCTCTTCTGGGGGCGGGAACGGGGAGCTGTTTTTT

abundance: many
j_gene: TRBJ2-1
d_gene: TRBD1
v_gene: TRBV3-1
CDR3aa: CASSQAGTGALNEQFF
CDR3nt: TGTGCCAGCAGCCAGGCCGGGACAGGGGCGCTGAATGAGCAGTTCTTC

abundance: -
j_gene: TRBJ2-1
d_gene: TRBD1
v_gene: TRBV2
CDR3aa: CASSVRQGWSGEQFF
CDR3nt: TGTGCCAGCAGTGTTAGACAGGGGTGGTCAGGTGAGCAGTTCTTC

abundance: many
j_gene: TRBJ2-7
d_gene: -
v_gene: TRBV15
CDR3aa: CATSSTGHEQYF
CDR3nt: TGTGCCACCAGCTCCACAGGGCACGAGCAGTACTTC

abundance: few
j_gene: TRBJ2-3
d_gene: -
v_gene: TRBV7-3
CDR3aa: CASSFSPRDPTDTQYF
CDR3nt: TGTGCCAGCAGCTTCTCTCCGCGGGACCCCACAGATACGCAGTATTTT

abundance: -
j_gene: TRBJ1-1
d_gene: -
v_gene: TRBV28
CDR3aa: CASSQGNGTEAFF
CDR3nt: TGTGCCAGCTCCCAGGGGAATGGCACTGAAGCTTTCTTT

abundance: many
j_gene: TRBJ1-5
d_gene: -
v_gene: TRBV2
CDR3aa: CASSDVGGGSNQPQHF
CDR3nt: TGTGCCAGCAGTGACGTCGGGGGTGGCAGCAATCAGCCCCAGCATTTT

abundance: -
j_gene: TRBJ2-3
d_gene: TRBD2
v_gene: TRBV6-6
CDR3aa: CASKTSGITDTQYF
CDR3nt: TGTGCCAGCAAAACTAGCGGTATCACAGATACGCAGTATTTT

abundance: many
j_gene: TRBJ2-3
d_gene: -
v_gene: TRBV27
CDR3aa: CASSLSTTGLDTQYF
CDR3nt: TGTGCCAGCAGTTTATCTACTACAGGGCTAGATACGCAGTATTTT

abundance: many
j_gene: TRBJ1-1
d_gene: TRBD1
v_gene: TRBV19
CDR3aa: CASSPRTGPAFF
CDR3nt: TGTGCCAGTAGTCCCCGGACAGGTCCGGCTTTCTTT

abundance: -
j_gene: TRBJ2-3
d_gene: -
v_gene: TRBV10-3
CDR3aa: CATSPGLRTDTQYF
CDR3nt: TGTGCCACGTCCCCGGGACTGCGAACAGATACGCAGTATTTT

abundance: few
j_gene: TRBJ2-6
d_gene: -
v_gene: TRBV28
CDR3aa: CASSSPHVAGANVLTF
CDR3nt: TGTGCCAGCAGTTCCCCTCATGTAGCTGGGGCCAACGTCCTGACTTTC

abundance: many
j_gene: TRBJ1-2
d_gene: -
v_gene: TRBV9
CDR3aa: CASSVTGRLDDGYTF
CDR3nt: TGTGCCAGCAGCGTAACTGGGCGGTTAGACGATGGCTACACCTTC

abundance: once
j_gene: TRBJ2-1
d_gene: TRBD2
v_gene: TRBV20-1
CDR3aa: CSATLTSGPYNEQFF
CDR3nt: TGCAGTGCTACCCTAACTAGCGGGCCTTACAATGAGCAGTTCTTC

abundance: -
j_gene: TRBJ2-4
d_gene: -
v_gene: TRBV20-1
CDR3aa: CSATSRLAKNIQYF
CDR3nt: TGCAGTGCTACGTCGAGATTGGCCAAAAACATTCAGTACTTC

abundance: many
j_gene: TRBJ2-7
d_gene: -
v_gene: TRBV29-1
CDR3aa: CSVAGPTYEQYF
CDR3nt: TGCAGCGTTGCCGGACCCACCTACGAGCAGTACTTC

abundance: many
j_gene: TRBJ2-7
d_gene: -
v_gene: TRBV6-5
CDR3aa: CASSLAFDSYEQYF
CDR3nt: TGTGCCAGCAGTTTAGCCTTCGATTCCTACGAGCAGTACTTC

abundance: few
j_gene: TRBJ2-7
d_gene: TRBD1
v_gene: TRBV5-1
CDR3aa: CASSTFRGTSYEQYF
CDR3nt: TGCGCCAGCAGCACATTCAGGGGGACCTCCTACGAGCAGTACTTC

abundance: few
j_gene: TRBJ2-2
d_gene: -
v_gene: TRBV24-1
CDR3aa: CATSFGTGELFF
CDR3nt: TGTGCCACCAGTTTCGGCACCGGGGAGCTGTTTTTT

abundance: -
j_gene: TRBJ1-1
d_gene: TRBD1
v_gene: TRBV4-1
CDR3aa: CASSHPGGPGAEAFF
CDR3nt: TGCGCCAGCAGCCACCCAGGGGGCCCCGGGGCTGAAGCTTTCTTT

abundance: few
j_gene: TRBJ1-2
d_gene: -
v_gene: TRBV7-2
CDR3aa: CASSWGSLGYTF
CDR3nt: TGTGCCAGCAGCTGGGGGAGTTTGGGCTACACCTTC

abundance: -
j_gene: TRBJ2-7
d_gene: TRBD2
v_gene: TRBV7-3
CDR3aa: CASSSSGTSGPYEQYF
CDR3nt: TGTGCCAGCAGCTCTTCCGGGACTAGCGGCCCCTACGAGCAGTACTTC

abundance: few
j_gene: TRBJ2-5
d_gene: -
v_gene: TRBV11-3
CDR3aa: CASSLSREETQYF
CDR3nt: TGTGCCAGCAGCTTATCGCGTGAAGAGACCCAGTACTTC

abundance: few
j_gene: TRBJ2-5
d_gene: TRBD2
v_gene: TRBV5-6
CDR3aa: CASSDQRGGLQETQYF
CDR3nt: TGTGCCAGCAGCGACCAGCGGGGGGGTTTACAAGAGACCCAGTACTTC

abundance: -
j_gene: TRBJ2-3
d_gene: TRBD2
v_gene: TRBV7-2
CDR3aa: CASSLGGTLDTQYF
CDR3nt: TGTGCCAGCAGCTTGGGAGGGACCTTAGATACGCAGTATTTT

abundance: -
j_gene: TRBJ1-4
d_gene: -
v_gene: TRBV7-2
CDR3aa: CASSAVEGNEKLFF
CDR3nt: TGTGCCAGCAGCGCAGTAGAGGGTAATGAAAAACTGTTTTTT

abundance: few
j_gene: TRBJ2-7
d_gene: -
v_gene: TRBV12-3/TRBV12-4
CDR3aa: CASLSETSYEQYF
CDR3nt: TGTGCCAGCTTGAGTGAGACATCCTACGAGCAGTACTTC

abundance: many
j_gene: TRBJ2-1
d_gene: TRBD1
v_gene: TRBV6-6
CDR3aa: CASSYSISGQVDNEQFF
CDR3nt: TGTGCCAGCAGTTACTCGATATCAGGACAGGTGGACAATGAGCAGTTCTTC

abundance: -
j_gene: TRBJ2-1
d_gene: -
v_gene: TRBV29-1
CDR3aa: CSVEARYNEQFF
CDR3nt: TGCAGCGTTGAAGCTCGTTACAATGAGCAGTTCTTC

abundance: few
j_gene: TRBJ2-7
d_gene: -
v_gene: TRBV6-5
CDR3aa: CASRSGAIEQYF
CDR3nt: TGTGCCAGCAGATCGGGAGCTATCGAGCAGTACTTC

abundance: -
j_gene: TRBJ1-5
d_gene: -
v_gene: TRBV20-1
CDR3aa: CSARVGTNQPQHF
CDR3nt: TGCAGTGCTAGAGTCGGTACTAATCAGCCCCAGCATTTT

abundance: many
j_gene: TRBJ2-2
d_gene: -
v_gene: TRBV2
CDR3aa: CASSKDQASAGELFF
CDR3nt: TGTGCCAGCAGTAAAGATCAGGCGTCGGCCGGGGAGCTGTTTTTT

abundance: many
j_gene: TRBJ2-1
d_gene: TRBD2
v_gene: TRBV2
CDR3aa: CASAGDYSSNEQFF
CDR3nt: TGTGCCAGCGCTGGGGACTACTCCTCCAATGAGCAGTTCTTC

abundance: many
j_gene: TRBJ2-3
d_gene: TRBD2
v_gene: TRBV15
CDR3aa: CATSSLLGASGRPDTQYF
CDR3nt: TGTGCCACCAGCAGTCTTCTAGGGGCTAGCGGGAGACCAGATACGCAGTATTTT

abundance: many
j_gene: TRBJ2-7
d_gene: -
v_gene: TRBV29-1
CDR3aa: CSVYDGAYEQYF
CDR3nt: TGCAGCGTTTATGACGGTGCCTACGAGCAGTACTTC

abundance: -
j_gene: TRBJ2-1
d_gene: -
v_gene: TRBV5-1
CDR3aa: CASSLLDTDNNEQFF
CDR3nt: TGCGCCAGCAGCCTCTTGGACACGGATAACAATGAGCAGTTCTTC

abundance: -
j_gene: TRBJ1-3
d_gene: -
v_gene: TRBV12-3/TRBV12-4
CDR3aa: CASSFVRSFSGNTIYF
CDR3nt: TGTGCCAGCAGTTTTGTCAGGTCTTTCTCTGGAAACACCATATATTTT